The rows below give T cell receptor beta chains drawn from one sample of a study of T cells in Graves' hyperthyroidism and ophthalmopathy. In TCRdb, the multiplex PCR reads were re-called with MiXCR into one record per CDR3 protein. The sample records roughly 260,000 distinct CDR3 sequences, roughly 14% being singletons. The sample taken for sequencing was blood. These receptors were collected from a woman in her thirties or forties with Graves' hyperthyroidism that later progressed to Graves' ophthalmopathy. Both conserved end residues are trimmed from each CDR3. D genes are given only for firm matches.

V gene | D gene | CDR3 protein
TRBV3-1 | NA | ASSHIKGPFGYT
TRBV7-8 | TRBD2 | ASSIAPGLVIDTQY
TRBV28 | NA | ASTYPSQETQY
TRBV18 | NA | ASSPKGSGVLGNEQF
TRBV29-1 | TRBD2 | SGGLAGGWGETQY
TRBV7-9 | NA | ASSKLLNTGELF
TRBV27 | TRBD1 | ASSLLGTVGDNEQF
TRBV6-1 | NA | ADILGGVSDTEAF
TRBV5-1 | NA | ASSLAPENTEAF
TRBV5-8 | NA | ASIGGMGTGELF
TRBV7-9 | NA | ASSLGGINNEQF
TRBV7-9 | TRBD2 | ASRGGQETQY
TRBV27 | NA | ASSLSQSTDTQY